This TCR beta chain was obtained from a study of blood T cells in healthy people across ages. Across the whole study: Roughly one uniquely barcoded beta molecule per two T cells was captured. The study's findings and limits: What prevented conclusive comparison of naive and antigen-experienced cells was that PBMCs were unsorted.

Trimming removed 1 base from V and 5 bases from J, with 7 bases in between. The length of the CDR3 is 13 residues. Per the germline V gene, CDR1 is SGHTA and CDR2 is FQGTGA. With a J-beta primer mix and a sample-barcoded 5' primer, a second PCR ran 7 to 11 cycles. TCRdb processed the 5' RACE reads anew with MiXCR; each CDR3 protein has one entry. The repertoire holds 1.5 million to 2 million distinct CDR3 sequences, with approximately 28% as singletons. Worth noting for this clonotype: Its target is not known.

Sequencing was carried out using blood. The rearrangement uses TRBV7-3 and TRBJ2-3; TRBD1 might be the D (5 bases). The sequence was collected from a woman aged 25-40 years in good health. The DNA of the CDR3 is TGTGCCAGCAGCTTAATAGGGGAAGATACGCAGTATTTT. Amino acid sequence: CASSLIGEDTQYF.